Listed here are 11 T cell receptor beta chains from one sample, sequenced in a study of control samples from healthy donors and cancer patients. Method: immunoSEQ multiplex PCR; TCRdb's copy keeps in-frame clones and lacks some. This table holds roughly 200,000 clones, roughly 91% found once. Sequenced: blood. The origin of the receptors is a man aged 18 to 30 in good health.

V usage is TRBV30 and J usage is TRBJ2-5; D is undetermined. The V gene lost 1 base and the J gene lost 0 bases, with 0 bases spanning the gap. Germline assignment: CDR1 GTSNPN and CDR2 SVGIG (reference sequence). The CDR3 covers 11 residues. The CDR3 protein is CAWSDQETQYF. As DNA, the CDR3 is TGTGCCTGGAGTGACCAAGAGACCCAGTACTTC.

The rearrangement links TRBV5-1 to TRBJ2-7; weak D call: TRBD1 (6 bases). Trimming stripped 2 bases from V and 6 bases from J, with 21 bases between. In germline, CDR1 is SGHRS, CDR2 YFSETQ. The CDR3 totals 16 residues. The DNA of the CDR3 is TGCGCCAGCAGCTTAGGATCGTCTGCAGGGGCCACCGAGCAGTACTTC. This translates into CASSLGSSAGATEQYF.

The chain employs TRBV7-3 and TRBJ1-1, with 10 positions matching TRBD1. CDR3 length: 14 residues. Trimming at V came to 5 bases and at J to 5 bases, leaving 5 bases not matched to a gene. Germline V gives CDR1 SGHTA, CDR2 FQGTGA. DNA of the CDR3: TGTGCCAGCAGCCGAGGGGACAGGGGTACTGAAGCTTTCTTT. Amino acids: CASSRGDRGTEAFF.

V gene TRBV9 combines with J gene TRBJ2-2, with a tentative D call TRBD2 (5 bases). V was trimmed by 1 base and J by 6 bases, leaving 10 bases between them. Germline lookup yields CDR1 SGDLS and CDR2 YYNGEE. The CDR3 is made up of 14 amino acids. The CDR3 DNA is TGTGCCAGCAGCGTAAGGGAGTTCCCCGGGGAGCTGTTTTTT. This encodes CASSVREFPGELFF.

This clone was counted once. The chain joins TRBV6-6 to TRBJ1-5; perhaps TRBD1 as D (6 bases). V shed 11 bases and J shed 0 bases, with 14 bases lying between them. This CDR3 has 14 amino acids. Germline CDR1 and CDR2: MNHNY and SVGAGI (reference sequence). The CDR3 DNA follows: TGTGCCTGCAAGGGGGGGCTTAGCAATCAGCCCCAGCATTTT. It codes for CACKGGLSNQPQHF.

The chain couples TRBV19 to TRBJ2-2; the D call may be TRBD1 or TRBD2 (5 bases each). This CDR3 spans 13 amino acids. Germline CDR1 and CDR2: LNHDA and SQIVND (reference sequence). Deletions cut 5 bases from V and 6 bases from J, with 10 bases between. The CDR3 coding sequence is TGTGCCAGTAGTGCCCCGGGACCCGGGGAGCTGTTTTTT. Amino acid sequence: CASSAPGPGELFF.

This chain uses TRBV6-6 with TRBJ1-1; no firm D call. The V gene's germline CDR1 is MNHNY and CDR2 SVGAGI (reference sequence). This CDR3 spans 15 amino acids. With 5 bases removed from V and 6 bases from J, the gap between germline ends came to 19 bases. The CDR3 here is CASSDRPPSEAEAFF. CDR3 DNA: TGTGCCAGCAGTGACCGTCCTCCATCCGAGGCTGAAGCTTTCTTT.

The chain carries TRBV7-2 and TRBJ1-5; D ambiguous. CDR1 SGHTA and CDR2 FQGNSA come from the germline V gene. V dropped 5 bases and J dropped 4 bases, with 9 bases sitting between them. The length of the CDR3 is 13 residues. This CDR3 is CASSPEMNQPQHF. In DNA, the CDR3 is TGTGCCAGCAGCCCTGAGATGAATCAGCCCCAGCATTTT.

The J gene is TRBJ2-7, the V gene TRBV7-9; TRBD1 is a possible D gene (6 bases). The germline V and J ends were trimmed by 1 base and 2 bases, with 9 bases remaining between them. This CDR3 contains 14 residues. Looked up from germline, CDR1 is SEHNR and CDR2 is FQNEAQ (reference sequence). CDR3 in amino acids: CASSLVQGTYEQYF. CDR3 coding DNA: TGTGCCAGCAGCTTAGTTCAGGGGACCTACGAGCAGTACTTC.

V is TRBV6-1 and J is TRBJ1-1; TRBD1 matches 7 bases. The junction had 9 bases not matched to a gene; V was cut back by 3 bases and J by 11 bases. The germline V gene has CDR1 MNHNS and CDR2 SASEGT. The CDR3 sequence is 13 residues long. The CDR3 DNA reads TGTGCCAGCAGTGACGAACAGGGGAGATGGGCTTTCTTT. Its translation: CASSDEQGRWAFF.

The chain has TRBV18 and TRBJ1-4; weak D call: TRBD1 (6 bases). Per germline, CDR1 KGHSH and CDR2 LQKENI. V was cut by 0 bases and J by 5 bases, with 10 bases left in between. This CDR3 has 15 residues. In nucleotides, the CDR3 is TGTGCCAGCTCACCACCCGCAGGGGAGAATGAAAAACTGTTTTTT. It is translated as CASSPPAGENEKLFF.